This record covers a single T cell receptor (beta chain). Its antigen is not identified. Germline is not matched at one junction end, which may reflect a read error. This specimen comes from a study of breast tumors, draining lymph nodes, adjacent tissues. Points from the study as a whole: Tumor T cell lymph node origin was a supported hypothesis, not proven. Findings are consistent with lymph node origin and intratumoral expansion of most tumor T cells. Luminal-like breast cancer showed significantly higher tumor–nontumor repertoire similarity than basal-like. Tumor repertoires ranked between lymph nodes and nontumor tissue in diversity, with V and J gene preferences.

Breast cancer patients provided tissue from their axillary draining lymph nodes. The CDR3 contains 13 residues. Germline V lookup: CDR1 SGDLS, CDR2 YYNGEE. MiXCR, run by TCRdb on the multiplex PCR reads, gives a single entry per CDR3 protein. The table records around 290,000 distinct CDR3 sequences, roughly 30% of them present only once. The V call is TRBV9, the J call TRBJ1-6; D gene uncertain. The clonotype originates from a female donor with breast cancer. Some clones in this sample may be carry-over from other donors' samples. What was sequenced was axillary lymph node tissue. The CDR3 bases are TGTGCCAGCAGCCCTTACAGTGATTCACCCCTCCGCTTT. This encodes CASSPYSDSPLRF.